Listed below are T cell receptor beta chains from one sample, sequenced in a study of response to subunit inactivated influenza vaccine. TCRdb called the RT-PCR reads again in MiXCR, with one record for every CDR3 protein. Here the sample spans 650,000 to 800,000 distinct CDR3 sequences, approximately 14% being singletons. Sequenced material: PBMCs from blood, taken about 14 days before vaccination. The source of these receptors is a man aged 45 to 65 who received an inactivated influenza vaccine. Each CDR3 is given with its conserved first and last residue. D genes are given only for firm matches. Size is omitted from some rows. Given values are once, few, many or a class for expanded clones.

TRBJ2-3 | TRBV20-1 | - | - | CSAWRGFAGTDTQYF | TGCAGTGCTTGGAGGGGGTTTGCGGGCACAGATACGCAGTATTTT
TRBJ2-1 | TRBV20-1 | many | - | CSADGSRGLFF | TGCAGTGCGGACGGAAGTCGGGGTCTGTTCTTC
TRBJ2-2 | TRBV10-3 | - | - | CAIREGLSTGELFF | TGTGCCATCAGGGAAGGACTATCCACCGGGGAGCTGTTTTTT
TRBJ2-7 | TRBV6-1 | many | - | CASRPGARYEQYF | TGTGCCAGCCGCCCCGGGGCCCGGTACGAGCAGTACTTC
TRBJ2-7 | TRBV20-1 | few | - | CSATRRGTLAGEQYF | TGCAGTGCTACCCGCCGGGGGACACTTGCGGGGGAGCAGTACTTC
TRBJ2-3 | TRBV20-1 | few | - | CSPSQAGAPTDTQYF | TGCAGTCCCTCCCAGGCAGGGGCCCCCACAGATACGCAGTATTTT
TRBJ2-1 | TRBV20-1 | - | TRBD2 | CSARDPAGGTYNEQFF | TGCAGTGCTAGAGATCCCGCGGGAGGGACCTACAATGAGCAGTTCTTC
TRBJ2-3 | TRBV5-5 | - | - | CASGSRGRGTDTQYF | TGTGCCAGCGGCAGTCGGGGGAGGGGGACAGATACGCAGTATTTT
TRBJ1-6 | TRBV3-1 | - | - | CASSQLLRGPRNSPLHF | TGTGCCAGCAGCCAACTACTTAGGGGTCCGAGGAATTCACCCCTCCACTTT
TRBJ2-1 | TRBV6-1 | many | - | CASRLDGSSYNEQFF | TGTGCCAGCAGGCTGGACGGGAGCTCCTACAATGAGCAGTTCTTC
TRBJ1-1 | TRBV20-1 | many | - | CSAKLSLDTEAFF | TGCAGTGCTAAGTTATCGCTGGACACTGAAGCTTTCTTT
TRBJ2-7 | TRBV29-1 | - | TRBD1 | CSVGGTVYEQYF | TGCAGCGTTGGTGGGACAGTTTACGAGCAGTACTTC
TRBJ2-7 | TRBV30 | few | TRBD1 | CAWSPGTGPYEQYF | TGTGCCTGGAGTCCCGGGACAGGGCCCTACGAGCAGTACTTC
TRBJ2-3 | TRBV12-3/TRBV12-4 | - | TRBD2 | CAVTSGVTSTDTQYF | TGTGCTGTGACTAGCGGGGTAACTAGCACAGATACGCAGTATTTT
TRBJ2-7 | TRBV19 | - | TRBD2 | CASTSPRRTSGLGGYEQYF | TGTGCCAGTACCTCTCCTCGGCGGACTAGCGGACTGGGGGGCTACGAGCAGTACTTC
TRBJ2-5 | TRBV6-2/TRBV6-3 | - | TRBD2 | CASSYSEVAGTQYF | TGTGCCAGCAGTTACTCGGAGGTAGCGGGGACCCAGTACTTC
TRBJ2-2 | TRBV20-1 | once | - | CSAPDSANTGELYF | TGCAGTGCGCCGGACAGCGCGAACACCGGGGAGCTGTATTTT
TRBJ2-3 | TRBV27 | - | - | CASTIQGGTSTDTQYF | TGTGCCAGCACCATCCAGGGCGGGACTAGCACAGATACGCAGTATTTT
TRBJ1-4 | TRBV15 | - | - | CATEEATNEKLFF | TGTGCCACCGAAGAAGCAACTAATGAAAAACTGTTTTTT
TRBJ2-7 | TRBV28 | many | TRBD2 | CASSLSHRGLAGEGEQYF | TGTGCCAGCAGTTTGTCCCATAGAGGGCTAGCGGGAGAAGGGGAGCAGTACTTC
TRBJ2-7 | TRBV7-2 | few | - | CASGNYLRQQYF | TGTGCCAGCGGAAACTACCTCCGGCAGCAGTACTTC
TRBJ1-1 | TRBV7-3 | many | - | CASSTRPDMNTEAFF | TGTGCCAGCAGCACTCGGCCAGACATGAACACTGAAGCTTTCTTT
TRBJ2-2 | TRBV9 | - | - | CASSVQGFTGELFF | TGTGCCAGCAGCGTACAGGGGTTCACCGGGGAGCTGTTTTTT
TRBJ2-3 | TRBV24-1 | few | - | CATSDSGDPTDTQYF | TGTGCCACCAGTGATTCGGGGGATCCCACAGATACGCAGTATTTT
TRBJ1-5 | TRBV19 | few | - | CASSILAGEGNQPQHF | TGTGCCAGTAGTATATTGGCAGGCGAAGGCAATCAACCCCAGCATTTT
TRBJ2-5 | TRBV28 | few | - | CASSLRAGTKTQYF | TGTGCCAGCAGCCTGCGTGCGGGAACGAAGACCCAGTACTTC
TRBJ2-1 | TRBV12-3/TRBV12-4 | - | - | CASSPRREHEQFF | TGTGCCAGCAGTCCCAGGAGGGAACATGAGCAGTTCTTC